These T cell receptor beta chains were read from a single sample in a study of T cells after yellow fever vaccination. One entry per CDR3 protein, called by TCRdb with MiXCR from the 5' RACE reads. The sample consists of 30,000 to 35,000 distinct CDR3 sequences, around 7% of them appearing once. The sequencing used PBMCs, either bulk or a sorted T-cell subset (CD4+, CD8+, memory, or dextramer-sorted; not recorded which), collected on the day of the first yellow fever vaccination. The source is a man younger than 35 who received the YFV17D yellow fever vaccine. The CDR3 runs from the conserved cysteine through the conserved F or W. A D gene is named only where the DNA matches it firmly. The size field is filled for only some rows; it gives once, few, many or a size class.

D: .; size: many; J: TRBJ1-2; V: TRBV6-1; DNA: TGTGCCAGCAGTGACGGAGGGGAAGGGGGTAACTATGGCTACACCTTC; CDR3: CASSDGGEGGNYGYTF
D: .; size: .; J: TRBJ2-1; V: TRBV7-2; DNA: TGTGCCAGCAGCCAAGCAGGGAATGAGCAGTTCTTC; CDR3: CASSQAGNEQFF
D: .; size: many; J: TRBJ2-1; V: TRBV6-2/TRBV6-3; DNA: TGTGCCAGCAGTTACGCGCAAAGGTATGAGCAGTTCTTC; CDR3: CASSYAQRYEQFF
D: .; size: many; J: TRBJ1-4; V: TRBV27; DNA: TGTGCCAGCGGAGGTCCGTATAATGAAAAACTGTTTTTT; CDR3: CASGGPYNEKLFF
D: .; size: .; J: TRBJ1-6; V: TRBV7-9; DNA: TGTGCCAGCAGCTCCGACCGTAGGGCCCTCCACTTT; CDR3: CASSSDRRALHF
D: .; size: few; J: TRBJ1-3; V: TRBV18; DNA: TGTGCCAGCTCACCACCAGGGGCAGGAAACACCATATATTTT; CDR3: CASSPPGAGNTIYF
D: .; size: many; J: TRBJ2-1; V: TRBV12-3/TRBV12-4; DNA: TGTGCCAGCAGTTTAATGGGGGCTACCTACAATGAGCAGTTCTTC; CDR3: CASSLMGATYNEQFF
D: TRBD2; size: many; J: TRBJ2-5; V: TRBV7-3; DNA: TGTGCCAGCAGCCCCGGGACTAGCGTACAAGAGACCCAGTACTTC; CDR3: CASSPGTSVQETQYF
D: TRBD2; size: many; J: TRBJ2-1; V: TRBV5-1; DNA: TGCGCCAGCAGCCGGATTACTAGCGGGGGGGCTGGTGAGCAGTTCTTC; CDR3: CASSRITSGGAGEQFF
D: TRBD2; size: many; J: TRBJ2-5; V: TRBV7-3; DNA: TGTGCCAGCAGCCGACTAGCACGGGAGACCCAGTACTTC; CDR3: CASSRLARETQYF
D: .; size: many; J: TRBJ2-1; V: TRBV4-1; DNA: TGCGCCAGCAGCCAAGAGGCCGATGAGAGCTACAATGAGCAGTTCTTC; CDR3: CASSQEADESYNEQFF
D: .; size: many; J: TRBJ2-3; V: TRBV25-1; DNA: TGTGCCAGCAGCAGAAAACCTGATCGGACTATCTTGGGCACAGATACGCAGTATTTT; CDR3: CASSRKPDRTILGTDTQYF
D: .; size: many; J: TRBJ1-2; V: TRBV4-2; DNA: TGTGCCAGCAGCTACGGACGGAACTATGGCTACACCTTC; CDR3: CASSYGRNYGYTF
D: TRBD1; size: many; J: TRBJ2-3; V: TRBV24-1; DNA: TGTGCCACCAGTGAAAGGCAGGGGGCCACAGATACGCAGTATTTT; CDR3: CATSERQGATDTQYF
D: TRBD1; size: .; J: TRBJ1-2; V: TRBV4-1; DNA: TGCGCCAGCAGCCAAGTCCCAGGGGGTGCGTATGGCTACACCTTC; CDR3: CASSQVPGGAYGYTF
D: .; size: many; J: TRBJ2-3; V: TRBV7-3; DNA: TGTGCCAGCAGCTCACGGGTCACAGATACGCAGTATTTT; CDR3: CASSSRVTDTQYF
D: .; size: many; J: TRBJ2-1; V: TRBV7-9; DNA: TGTGCCAGCAGGCCGGGGGGCGACTACAATGAGCAGTTCTTC; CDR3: CASRPGGDYNEQFF
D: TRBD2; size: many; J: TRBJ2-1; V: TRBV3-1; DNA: TGTGCCAGCAGCCTACTTAGGACTAGCGGGGGCAATGAGCAGTTCTTC; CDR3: CASSLLRTSGGNEQFF
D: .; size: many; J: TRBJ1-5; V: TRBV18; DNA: TGTGCCAGCTCACCTTCACAGGTTAGCAATCAGCCCCAGCATTTT; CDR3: CASSPSQVSNQPQHF
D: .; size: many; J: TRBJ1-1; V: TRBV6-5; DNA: TGTGCCAGCAGTCGCGGGAACACTGAAGCTTTCTTT; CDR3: CASSRGNTEAFF
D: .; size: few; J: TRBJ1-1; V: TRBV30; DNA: TGTGCCTGGAGTGTTAGGGGGGGCACTGAAGCTTTCTTT; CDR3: CAWSVRGGTEAFF
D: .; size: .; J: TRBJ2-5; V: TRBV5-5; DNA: TGTGCCAGCAGCTTGCTGCAGGGTGTTGAGACCCAGTACTTC; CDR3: CASSLLQGVETQYF
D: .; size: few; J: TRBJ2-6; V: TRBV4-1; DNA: TGCGCCAGCAGCCAAGAGGAGTCTGGGGCCAACGTCCTGACTTTC; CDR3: CASSQEESGANVLTF
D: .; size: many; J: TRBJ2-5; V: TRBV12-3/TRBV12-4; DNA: TGTGCCAGCAGTTTAGCTAGCGGGACCCAGTACTTC; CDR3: CASSLASGTQYF
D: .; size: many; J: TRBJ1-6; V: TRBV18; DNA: TGTGCCAGCTCCCTTGCCTGGGAAAATTCACCCCTCCACTTT; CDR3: CASSLAWENSPLHF
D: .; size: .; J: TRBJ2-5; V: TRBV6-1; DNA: TGTGCCAGCAGTCCAACCGATTTATTCGAGACCCAGTACTTC; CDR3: CASSPTDLFETQYF
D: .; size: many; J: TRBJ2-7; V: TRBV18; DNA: TGTGCCAGCTCACCCCGAGGGGGTGCAGCCTACGAGCAGTACTTC; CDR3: CASSPRGGAAYEQYF
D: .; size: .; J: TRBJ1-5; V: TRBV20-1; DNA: TGCTGTGCTTCGACCCAGGGTCCGGTCTTTGACCAGCCCCAGCATTTT; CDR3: CCASTQGPVFDQPQHF
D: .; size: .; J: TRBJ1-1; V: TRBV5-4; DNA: TGTGCCAGCAGCTTGGTCGGGGGGAGTTCGTTTGAAGCTTTCTTT; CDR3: CASSLVGGSSFEAFF
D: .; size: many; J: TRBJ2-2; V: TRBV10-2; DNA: TGCGCCAGCAGTCAGGGACGGACCGGGGAGCTGTTTTTT; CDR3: CASSQGRTGELFF
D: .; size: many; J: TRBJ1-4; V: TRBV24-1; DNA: TGTGCCACCAGTGATTCCGGTGGGGGGGCTGAAAAACTGTTTTTT; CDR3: CATSDSGGGAEKLFF
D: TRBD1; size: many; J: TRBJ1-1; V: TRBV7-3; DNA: TGTGCCAGCAGCTCGACAGGGGTGGGTGAAGCTTTCTTT; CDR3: CASSSTGVGEAFF
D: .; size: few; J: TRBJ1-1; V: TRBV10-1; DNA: TGCGCCAGCAGTATGAACCAAGTAGATGGGCGGCCGGGCACTGAAGCTTTCTTT; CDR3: CASSMNQVDGRPGTEAFF
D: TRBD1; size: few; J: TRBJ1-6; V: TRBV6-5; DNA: TGTGCCAGCACCCACGGGACAGAAGATAATTCACCCCTCCACTTT; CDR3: CASTHGTEDNSPLHF
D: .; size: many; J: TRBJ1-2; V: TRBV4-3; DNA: TGCGCCAGCAGCCAAGGCGACAGATCCGACGGCTACACCTTC; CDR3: CASSQGDRSDGYTF
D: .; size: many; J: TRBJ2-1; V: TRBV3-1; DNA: TGTGCCAGCAGCCAAGATTGGCGCTCCTACAATGAGCAGTTCTTC; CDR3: CASSQDWRSYNEQFF
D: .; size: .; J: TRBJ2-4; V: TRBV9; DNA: TGTGCCAGCAGCGCTACCGGGACCTTTTTAAACATTCAGTACTTC; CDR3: CASSATGTFLNIQYF
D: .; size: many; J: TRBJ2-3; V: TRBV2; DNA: TGTGCCAGCGGGATAGGGGCATCGGGGGCCTCGTATTTT; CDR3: CASGIGASGASYF
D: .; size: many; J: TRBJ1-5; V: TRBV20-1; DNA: TGCAGTGCTAGAATGGCACCAAATCAGCCCCAGCATTTT; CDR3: CSARMAPNQPQHF
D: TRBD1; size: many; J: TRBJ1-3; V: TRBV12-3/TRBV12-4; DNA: TGTGCCAGCAAGGACAGGGGGGTTTTCACTGGAAACACCATATATTTT; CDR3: CASKDRGVFTGNTIYF
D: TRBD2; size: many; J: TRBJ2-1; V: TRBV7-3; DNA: TGTGCCAGCAGCTTAGAGGGGCGGGGGTCCTACAATGAGCAGTTCTTC; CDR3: CASSLEGRGSYNEQFF
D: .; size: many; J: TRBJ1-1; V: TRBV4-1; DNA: TGCGCCAGCCGCGGCCTACTCCTCAACACTGAAGCTTTCTTT; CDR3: CASRGLLLNTEAFF
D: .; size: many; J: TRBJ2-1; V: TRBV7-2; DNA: TGTGCCAGCAGCCCACGAGAGGGGGAGCAGTTCTTC; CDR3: CASSPREGEQFF
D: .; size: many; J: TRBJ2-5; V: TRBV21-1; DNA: TGTGCCAGCAGCAAAGATCTCCTGGGGGCTGACAACCAAGAGACCCAGTACTTC; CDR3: CASSKDLLGADNQETQYF
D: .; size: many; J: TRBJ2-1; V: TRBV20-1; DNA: TGCAGTGCTAGGTTCCAGCCATCCGTCTACAATGAGCAGTTCTTC; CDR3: CSARFQPSVYNEQFF